This TCR beta chain was recorded in a study of vaccination and CD4 T cells after COVID-19. Sequence data for DNA of cultured CD4+ T cells were generated by the Oncomine TCR Beta short-read assay. From the PCR reads, TCRdb called clonotypes with MiXCR, one entry per CDR3 protein. The top ten hold roughly 8% of the sample, which has 9,500 to 15,000 distinct CDR3 sequences, under 75% seen once. Trimming at V came to 0 bases and at J to 5 bases, leaving 9 bases not matched to a gene. Germline values: CDR1 DFQATT, CDR2 SNEGSKA (reference sequence). The CDR3 length is 15 residues. In its sample, this clonotype was seen a few times. What it binds is unknown. Treatment indicated: approximately 11-day PBMC culture with coronavirus spike peptide pools or control peptides (ViraFEST assay).

Sequencing was done on a sample of CD4+ T cells from blood, cultured in vitro. The V call is TRBV20-1, the J call TRBJ2-5, with 7 bases matching TRBD2. The receptor's source is a human donor who had recovered from COVID-19. The CDR3, as DNA: TGCAGTGCTAGAGATAACCAGGGAGGGCAGGAGACCCAGTACTTC. Translating it yields CSARDNQGGQETQYF.